This T cell receptor (beta chain) was observed in a study of human T cells and chemical hapten exposure. Study as a whole: Upper-back patch tests with 0.01% DPC were read at 6 days. Recorded diagnoses among the mostly female patients were alopecia areata, totalis or universalis.

A few counts support this clonotype. It was the library that attached unique molecular identifiers to individual cDNA molecules. TCRdb fed the RACE reads into MiXCR, producing one record per CDR3 protein. The sample records approximately 77,000 distinct CDR3 sequences, 12% to 15% being singletons. Time point: pre-sensitization, week 0. Noted treatment: therapeutic diphenylcyclopropenone sensitization with weekly scalp DPC. CDR1 and CDR2 from the germline V gene are LNHDA and SQIVND (reference sequence). V shed 7 bases, J shed 8 bases, and the junction held 9 bases outside the gene matches. CDR3 length: 14 residues.

V is TRBV19 and J is TRBJ2-1; 9 bases are shared with TRBD1. This TCR was sampled from a woman in her forties or fifties with alopecia areata. Some clones in this sample may be carry-over from other donors' samples. This material consisted of whole blood, taken in connection with sensitization to the hapten diphenylcyclopropenone (DPC). CDR3 protein: CASNQQGALHEQFF. For the CDR3, the DNA is TGTGCCAGTAATCAACAGGGGGCGTTGCATGAGCAGTTCTTC.